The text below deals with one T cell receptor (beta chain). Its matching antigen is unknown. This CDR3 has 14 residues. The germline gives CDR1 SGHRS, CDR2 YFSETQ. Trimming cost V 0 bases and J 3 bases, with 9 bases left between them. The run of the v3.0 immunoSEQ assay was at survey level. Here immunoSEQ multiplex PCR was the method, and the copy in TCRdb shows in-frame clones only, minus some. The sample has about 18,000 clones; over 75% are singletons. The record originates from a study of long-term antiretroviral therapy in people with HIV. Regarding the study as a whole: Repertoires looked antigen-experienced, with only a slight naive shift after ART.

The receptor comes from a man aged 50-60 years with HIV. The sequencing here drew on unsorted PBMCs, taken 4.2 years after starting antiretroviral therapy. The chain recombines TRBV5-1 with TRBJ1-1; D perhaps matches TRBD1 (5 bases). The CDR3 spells CASSLVRGYTEAFF. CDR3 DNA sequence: TGCGCCAGCAGCTTGGTACGGGGGTACACTGAAGCTTTCTTT.